This is a list of T cell receptor beta chains from one sample in a study of T cell clones after liver transplantation. Data came from immunoSEQ multiplex PCR; TCRdb stores just in-frame clones and leaves some out. The table has about 100,000 clones, 75% to 90% seen once; the top ten hold approximately 0.99%. Material: CD4+ T cells from blood, obtained before liver transplant. The origin of the receptors is a human donor who received a liver transplant. The CDR3 runs from the conserved cysteine through the conserved F or W. D genes are given only for firm matches. Size is omitted from some rows. Given values are once, few, many or a class for expanded clones.

V gene,clone size,D gene,J gene,CDR3 DNA,CDR3 protein
TRBV5-1,-,TRBD1,TRBJ2-5,TGCGCCAGCAGCAAAGGGGACAGGGCGGGACGAGAGACCCAGTACTTC,CASSKGDRAGRETQYF
TRBV27,-,-,TRBJ2-2,TGTGCCAGCAGTCGTGGAGGGGAGCTGTTTTTT,CASSRGGELFF
TRBV7-8,-,-,TRBJ2-1,TGTGCCAGCAGCTCGCCCCAGTACAATGAGCAGTTCTTC,CASSSPQYNEQFF
TRBV18,-,TRBD1,TRBJ1-2,TGTGCCAGCAATAGGCTCGGACAGGGGCCCAACTATGGCTACACCTTC,CASNRLGQGPNYGYTF
TRBV6-4,-,TRBD2,TRBJ2-1,TGTGCCAGCAGTGACACCCACGGAGGACTAGCGGGAAAATACAATGAGCAGTTCTTC,CASSDTHGGLAGKYNEQFF
TRBV7-6,-,-,TRBJ1-5,TGTGCCAGCAGCTTAACTGGGAGTCAGCCCCAGCATTTT,CASSLTGSQPQHF
TRBV4-3,few,TRBD1,TRBJ1-3,TGCGCCAGCAGCCAAGATCCTCCAGGGGGAAAAAACACCATATATTTT,CASSQDPPGGKNTIYF
TRBV9,-,TRBD1,TRBJ2-3,TGTGCCAGCAGCGGATCCGGGACAGGGGGTGCGGATACGCAGTATTTT,CASSGSGTGGADTQYF
TRBV11-2,-,-,TRBJ1-1,TGTGCCAGCAGCTTATATGGAGGCGACACTGAAGCTTTCTTT,CASSLYGGDTEAFF
TRBV15,-,-,TRBJ2-7,TGTGCCACCAGCACCCGGGGGGCCGAGCAGTACTTC,CATSTRGAEQYF
TRBV11-3,-,TRBD1,TRBJ2-2,TGTGCCAGCAGCTTAGACCTGCCGGGACAGTCAAACACCGGGGAGCTGTTTTTT,CASSLDLPGQSNTGELFF
TRBV5-1,-,-,TRBJ1-6,TGCGCCAGCAGCTTCTTCAGGGGAGTAGAGAGAAATTCACCCCTCCACTTT,CASSFFRGVERNSPLHF
TRBV5-3,-,TRBD1,TRBJ1-3,TGTGCCAGAAGTTCCCCTTCCGACAGGGACCCCCCTGGAAACACCATATATTTT,CARSSPSDRDPPGNTIYF
TRBV27,-,-,TRBJ2-7,TGTGCCAGCAGTTTATCCACTGCGGCAGCCTACGAGCAGTACTTC,CASSLSTAAAYEQYF
TRBV7-6,-,TRBD2,TRBJ2-3,TGTGCCAGCAGCTCTAGTAGAAGGACTAGCAGGCCTAGCACAGATACGCAGTATTTT,CASSSSRRTSRPSTDTQYF
TRBV4-1,-,-,TRBJ1-1,TGCGCCAGCAGCCAAGACTGGGGGTCCGCGGCTTTCTTT,CASSQDWGSAAFF
TRBV21-1,-,-,TRBJ1-5,TGTGCCAGCAGCGGGAAGGGAAGCAATCAGCCCCAGCATTTT,CASSGKGSNQPQHF
TRBV19,-,-,TRBJ2-7,TGTGCCAGTAGCATAACTAGGGGCGAGCAGTACTTC,CASSITRGEQYF
TRBV18,-,-,TRBJ2-4,TGTGCCAGCTCACCCCCGGGGATAGCCAAAAACATTCAGTACTTC,CASSPPGIAKNIQYF
TRBV5-1,-,-,TRBJ2-5,TGCGCCAGCAGCTTAACCGGGACGGACGGCCTGAAGACCCAGTACTTC,CASSLTGTDGLKTQYF
TRBV27,-,-,TRBJ1-4,TGTGCCAGCAGTTTATCGCCCAGGGGAATTGAAAAACTGTTTTTT,CASSLSPRGIEKLFF
TRBV5-5,-,-,TRBJ1-5,TGTGCCAGCAGCCTGGGGGTCGGGAATCAGCCCCAGCATTTT,CASSLGVGNQPQHF
TRBV6-6,-,TRBD1,TRBJ2-6,TGTGCCAGCAAGATGACAGGGGCTGGGGCCAACGTCCTGACTTTC,CASKMTGAGANVLTF
TRBV5-7,-,-,TRBJ2-7,TGTGCCAGCAGCTTGGCTAGGATACTTTCCTACGAGCAGTACTTC,CASSLARILSYEQYF
TRBV2,-,-,TRBJ2-2,TGTGCCAGCAGTGAGGGTGGCGGGCTGGGCACCGGGGAGCTGTTTTTT,CASSEGGGLGTGELFF
TRBV27,-,TRBD1,TRBJ1-1,TGTGCCAGTCACACCTCAGGACAGGCGAACACTGAAGCTTTCTTT,CASHTSGQANTEAFF
TRBV7-6,once,-,TRBJ1-2,TGTGCCAGCAGCCCCCAGGAGTTAGCTAACTATGGCTACACCTTC,CASSPQELANYGYTF
TRBV6-5,few,-,TRBJ2-7,TGTGCCAGCAGTTACCCTCCAAACAGCTACTTC,CASSYPPNSYF
TRBV10-1,-,-,TRBJ2-3,TGCGCCAGCAGTGAGTCGTCGACAGCTAGTGGCACAGATACGCAGTATTTT,CASSESSTASGTDTQYF
TRBV18,-,-,TRBJ2-2,TGTGCCAGCTCACCGCTCTCAAAGACCGGGGAGCTGTTTTTT,CASSPLSKTGELFF
TRBV7-9,-,TRBD1,TRBJ1-2,TGTGCCAGCAGCCGAACAGGGGGAGGCGGCTACACCTTC,CASSRTGGGGYTF
TRBV19,-,TRBD2,TRBJ2-5,TGTGCCAGTAGTCTCCTGGGGAGCGGGAGGGCAGAGACCCAGTACTTC,CASSLLGSGRAETQYF
TRBV27,-,TRBD1,TRBJ1-4,TGTGCCAGCAGTACAAACAGGGGGATAGATGAAAAACTGTTTTTT,CASSTNRGIDEKLFF
TRBV14,-,-,TRBJ1-2,TGTGCCAGCAGCCGCCACCGTGTTGGGGGCTACACCTTC,CASSRHRVGGYTF
TRBV11-2,-,-,TRBJ1-1,TGTGCCAGCAGCCGGACGGGGAGCACGAACACTGAAGCTTTCTTT,CASSRTGSTNTEAFF
TRBV5-1,-,-,TRBJ2-3,TGCGCCAGCAGCTTGGTAGGATCCGAGAACCCGCAGTATTTT,CASSLVGSENPQYF
TRBV7-9,-,TRBD1,TRBJ1-1,TGTGCCAGCAGCAAGACAGGGGCTGGTGGAGCTTTCTTT,CASSKTGAGGAFF
TRBV11-2,-,-,TRBJ2-1,TGTGCCAGCAACCGACCTGGGGCCCCGGGCAACAATGAGCAGTTCTTC,CASNRPGAPGNNEQFF
TRBV6-1,-,-,TRBJ1-3,TGTGCCACCCTCCTTGGCACCATATATTTT,CATLLGTIYF
TRBV5-1,-,-,TRBJ1-1,TGCGCCAGCAGCTTGGATGGGAACCCTGAAGCTTTCTTT,CASSLDGNPEAFF
TRBV14,-,-,TRBJ2-6,TGTGCCAGCAGCCCGCACAGGGTCTCTGGGGCCAACGTCCTGACTTTC,CASSPHRVSGANVLTF
TRBV10-3,-,-,TRBJ1-1,TGTGCCATCAGTGTGGAAGGGGCCCAGAACACTGAAGCTTTCTTT,CAISVEGAQNTEAFF
TRBV7-2,-,-,TRBJ2-7,TGTGCCAGCAGCTACCCCATGGGGGAGCAGTACTTC,CASSYPMGEQYF
TRBV5-1,-,-,TRBJ1-1,TGCGCCAGCAGCCAGAGCACTAGGAACACTGAAGCTTTCTTT,CASSQSTRNTEAFF
TRBV7-9,many,-,TRBJ1-2,TGTGCCAGCAGCCCGACAGCCCTTAACTATGGCTACACCTTC,CASSPTALNYGYTF
TRBV18,-,TRBD1,TRBJ2-5,TGTGCCAGCTCACCACACGCCAGGGGGCACCAAGGAGAGACCCAGTACTTC,CASSPHARGHQGETQYF
TRBV7-8,once,-,TRBJ1-3,TGTGCCAGCAGCCTCATCCAGGGGCCAAAAGGAAACACCATATATTTT,CASSLIQGPKGNTIYF
TRBV19,-,TRBD1,TRBJ2-7,TGTGCCAGTAGTTCAGGACAGGGCACCTACGAGCAGTACTTC,CASSSGQGTYEQYF
TRBV28,once,-,TRBJ1-1,TGTGCCGGGATGGACGGACTGAACACTGAAGCTTTCTTT,CAGMDGLNTEAFF
TRBV7-9,-,-,TRBJ1-4,TGTGCCAGCACCCCAGTGGGGAAAGGGAATGAAAAACTGTTTTTT,CASTPVGKGNEKLFF